The rows below give T cell receptor beta chains drawn from one sample of a study of cytotoxic CD8 clonotypes in ibrutinib-treated CLL. Produced via immunoSEQ multiplex PCR; TCRdb's table is partial and in-frame only. There are a few hundred thousand clones in the sample; 70% to 80% occur only once, and about 6.7% lies in the top ten. Sequencing used PBMCs, obtained before ibrutinib treatment. These receptor sequences come from a human donor with chronic lymphocytic leukemia. CDR3s include the opening cysteine and the closing phenylalanine or tryptophan. A D gene is named only where the DNA matches it firmly.

D: TRBD2
V: TRBV19
J: TRBJ2-7
CDR3: CASSTSGRAFYEQYF

D: -
V: TRBV5-6
J: TRBJ2-6
CDR3: CASSAGSSGANVLTF

D: TRBD1
V: TRBV9
J: TRBJ1-2
CDR3: CASSARQGALAGYTF

D: TRBD2
V: TRBV9
J: TRBJ2-1
CDR3: CASSPSGSSENEQFF

D: -
V: TRBV4-3
J: TRBJ2-5
CDR3: CASSQDLGTGQETQYF

D: TRBD2
V: TRBV27
J: TRBJ2-1
CDR3: CASSPPSGRAVWNEQFF

D: -
V: TRBV6-1
J: TRBJ1-4
CDR3: CASSESWAYEKLFF

D: -
V: TRBV30
J: TRBJ1-5
CDR3: CAWSLGSSNQPQHF

D: TRBD2
V: TRBV30
J: TRBJ2-7
CDR3: CAWSKKTSANEQYF

D: TRBD2
V: TRBV7-2
J: TRBJ2-7
CDR3: CASSSRTSGHYEQYF

D: TRBD1
V: TRBV4-2
J: TRBJ1-4
CDR3: CASSQPGQGTLWDEKLFF

D: -
V: TRBV6-5
J: TRBJ2-5
CDR3: CASSAVQETQYF

D: -
V: TRBV5-1
J: TRBJ2-7
CDR3: CASSLATGRYEQYF

D: TRBD2
V: TRBV4-1
J: TRBJ2-1
CDR3: CASSQTSKGLAGMSQFF

D: -
V: TRBV7-2
J: TRBJ2-4
CDR3: CASSLVQDDIQYF

D: -
V: TRBV19
J: TRBJ1-3
CDR3: CASSIQGLTGNTIYF

D: TRBD1
V: TRBV29-1
J: TRBJ1-1
CDR3: CSARESGRGLTEAFF

D: -
V: TRBV19
J: TRBJ1-5
CDR3: CASSIGGQPQHF

D: TRBD2
V: TRBV9
J: TRBJ2-7
CDR3: CASSVASSGSEQYF

D: -
V: TRBV4-3
J: TRBJ2-1
CDR3: CASSRLQGTVGNEQFF

D: -
V: TRBV21-1
J: TRBJ2-5
CDR3: CASSKVDKVIETQYF

D: TRBD1
V: TRBV10-3
J: TRBJ2-7
CDR3: CAISESGQGAIYEQYF

D: TRBD1
V: TRBV5-4
J: TRBJ1-2
CDR3: CASSPEGQGFYGYTF

D: TRBD2
V: TRBV4-1
J: TRBJ2-7
CDR3: CASSQGLAGEQYF

D: -
V: TRBV7-8
J: TRBJ1-1
CDR3: CASSLDTGTEAFF

D: -
V: TRBV5-1
J: TRBJ1-4
CDR3: CASSQNSQNEKLFF

D: TRBD1
V: TRBV11-2
J: TRBJ2-7
CDR3: CASSLGTGWAYEQYF

D: -
V: TRBV30
J: TRBJ1-2
CDR3: CAWSVLLDYGYTF

D: -
V: TRBV5-1
J: TRBJ2-3
CDR3: CASSLEGWITDTQYF

D: -
V: TRBV15
J: TRBJ2-3
CDR3: CATSRVVTDTQYF

D: TRBD2
V: TRBV7-6
J: TRBJ2-3
CDR3: CASKLAGGPRTDTQYF

D: -
V: TRBV2
J: TRBJ2-3
CDR3: CASLINTDTQYF

D: -
V: TRBV10-2
J: TRBJ2-1
CDR3: CASSAVSSYNEQFF

D: -
V: TRBV11-3
J: TRBJ2-7
CDR3: CASSPYRGSYEQYF

D: -
V: TRBV4-2
J: TRBJ2-7
CDR3: CASSLTARGTYEQYF

D: -
V: TRBV7-2
J: TRBJ2-7
CDR3: CASSLASVNEQYF

D: -
V: TRBV11-2
J: TRBJ2-3
CDR3: CASSLERTDTQYF

D: -
V: TRBV2
J: TRBJ1-3
CDR3: CASSDRVPSGNTIYF

D: -
V: TRBV2
J: TRBJ1-5
CDR3: CASSEDRPGLQPQHF

D: -
V: TRBV4-2
J: TRBJ1-1
CDR3: CASSQGDIGNTEAFF

D: -
V: TRBV19
J: TRBJ2-1
CDR3: CASSIAFARALNEQFF

D: TRBD2
V: TRBV7-9
J: TRBJ2-7
CDR3: CASSPSLAASSYEQYF

D: TRBD2
V: TRBV6-5
J: TRBJ2-7
CDR3: CASTTSGELLF

D: -
V: TRBV10-1
J: TRBJ1-1
CDR3: CASSEGPLTIRGTEAFF

D: -
V: TRBV5-6
J: TRBJ2-5
CDR3: CASSPNYMETQYF

D: -
V: TRBV5-4
J: TRBJ1-3
CDR3: CASGGGDSGNTIYF

D: -
V: TRBV6-5
J: TRBJ2-2
CDR3: CASSYLIGHGGELFF

D: -
V: TRBV29-1
J: TRBJ2-2
CDR3: CSVDERGGANTGELFF

D: -
V: TRBV29-1
J: TRBJ2-7
CDR3: CSVVPGAYYEQYF

D: -
V: TRBV5-6
J: TRBJ2-7
CDR3: CASSLPLVGYEQYF

D: -
V: TRBV30
J: TRBJ1-3
CDR3: CALATSASGNTIYF

D: TRBD1
V: TRBV7-2
J: TRBJ2-3
CDR3: CASSADRKSTDTQYF

D: TRBD1
V: TRBV9
J: TRBJ2-7
CDR3: CASSHRRQGNNEQYF

D: TRBD2
V: TRBV29-1
J: TRBJ2-5
CDR3: CSVDGLVETQYF

D: -
V: TRBV18
J: TRBJ2-1
CDR3: CASSPHGGVGYNEQFF